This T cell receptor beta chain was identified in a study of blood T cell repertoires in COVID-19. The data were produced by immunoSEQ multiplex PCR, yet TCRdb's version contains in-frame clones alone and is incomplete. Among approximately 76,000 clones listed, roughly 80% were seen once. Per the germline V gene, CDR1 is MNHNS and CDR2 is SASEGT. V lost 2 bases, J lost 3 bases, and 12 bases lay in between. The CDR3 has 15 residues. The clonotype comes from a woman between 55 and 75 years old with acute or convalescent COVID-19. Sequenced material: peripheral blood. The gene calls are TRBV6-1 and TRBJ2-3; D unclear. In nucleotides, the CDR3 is TGTGCCAGCAGTGAACAGTACAGCTGGACAGATACGCAGTATTTT. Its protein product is CASSEQYSWTDTQYF.